The 28 T cell receptor beta chains reported below all come from one sample, sequenced in a study of cytomegalovirus exposure and HLA in healthy donors. The PCR had 60 Vbeta and 13 Jbeta primers. Using immunoSEQ multiplex PCR, the repertoire was profiled, and TCRdb retains in-frame clones only, with some absent. The sample includes under 150,000 clones, 55% to 75% of them seen just once. Material: PBMCs. These receptors were collected from a man aged 50 or older in good health and CMV-seropositive.

This clone has more than one count but fewer than ten. The chain employs TRBV5-3 and TRBJ1-5, with 11 bases fitting TRBD1. TRBV5-3 is filed as an ORF, its function uncertain. The CDR3 sequence is 15 residues long. V shed 4 bases, J shed 3 bases, and the junction held 3 bases outside the gene matches. The CDR3, as DNA: TGTGCCAGAAGCGACGGACAGGGGGCCAATCAGCCCCAGCATTTT. Translated: CARSDGQGANQPQHF.

The chain couples TRBV9 to TRBJ1-3; D not certain. CDR1 SGDLS and CDR2 YYNGEE come from the germline V gene. Trimming stripped 4 bases from V and 0 bases from J, with 5 bases between. The CDR3 extends over 13 amino acids. The CDR3 here is CASSYSSGNTIYF. The CDR3 nucleotides read TGTGCCAGCAGCTACTCCTCTGGAAACACCATATATTTT.

In its sample, this clone was seen a few times. V is TRBV19 and J is TRBJ2-1; 10 nucleotides agree with TRBD2. V lost 4 bases to trimming and J lost 4 bases; unmatched junction nucleotides: 1. Germline loops: CDR1 LNHDA, CDR2 SQIVND (reference sequence). There are 14 residues in the CDR3. CDR3: CASSTSGGYNEQFF. The CDR3 DNA is TGTGCCAGTAGTACTAGCGGGGGTTACAATGAGCAGTTCTTC.

J is TRBJ1-1 and V is TRBV6-1, with 7 bases fitting TRBD1. The CDR3 consists of 14 residues. The germline gives CDR1 MNHNS, CDR2 SASEGT. With V trimmed by 8 bases and J by 3 bases, 9 bases remained unmatched. CDR3 residues: CASGTVLRDTEAFF. The DNA for the CDR3 is TGTGCCAGCGGGACAGTCCTCCGGGACACTGAAGCTTTCTTT.

The chain combines TRBV2 with TRBJ1-5; 7 bases line up with TRBD1. This CDR3 comprises 11 residues. The V segment lost 3 bases and the J segment 11 bases; nucleotides outside the gene matches: 1. Germline-derived CDR1 and CDR2 are SNHLY and FYNNEI. CDR3 in amino acids: CASSDGTAQHF. The DNA of the CDR3 is TGTGCCAGCAGTGACGGGACAGCCCAGCATTTT.

This chain joins TRBV28 and TRBJ1-2, with 9 bases that match TRBD1. Per the germline V gene, CDR1 is MDHEN and CDR2 is SYDVKM. There are 15 residues in the CDR3. V shed 7 bases and J 2 bases; nucleotides not matched to a gene: 8. Here the CDR3 reads CASIGQGSSNYGYTF. In DNA, the CDR3 is TGTGCCAGCATCGGACAGGGGTCATCAAACTATGGCTACACCTTC.

This rearrangement joins TRBV6-5 to TRBJ1-1, with 8 nucleotides matching TRBD1. In germline, CDR1 is MNHEY, CDR2 SVGAGI. With 2 bases clipped from V and 5 bases from J, the junction kept 4 bases outside the gene matches. The CDR3 sequence is 14 residues long. The DNA of the CDR3 is TGTGCCAGCAGTTACGACAGGGGAGGAACTGAAGCTTTCTTT. Its translation: CASSYDRGGTEAFF.

The table lists this clone with a few counts. The chain links TRBV6-6 to TRBJ2-1; a possible D gene is TRBD2 (7 bases). Germline values: CDR1 MNHNY, CDR2 SVGAGI (reference sequence). V lost 0 bases to trimming and J lost 8 bases, with 11 bases between them. The CDR3 extends over 14 amino acids. CDR3 sequence (DNA): TGTGCCAGCAGTTACTCCAGGGGAGGGGATGAGCAGTTCTTC. Amino acid sequence: CASSYSRGGDEQFF.

This rearrangement joins TRBV7-3 to TRBJ2-1, with 7 bases identical to TRBD2. This CDR3 is built from 14 residues. Losses at the gene ends were 5 bases for V and 6 bases for J; bases not matched to a gene: 7. CDR1 is SGHTA and CDR2 is FQGTGA in the germline V gene. CDR3 loop: CASSSGLVPNEQFF. DNA for the CDR3: TGTGCCAGCAGCAGTGGACTAGTTCCCAATGAGCAGTTCTTC.

CDR3 DNA: TGCAGCGTTCGCGAGGGAGTGGGGGATACGCAGTATTTT. The encoded protein is CSVREGVGDTQYF. This chain joins TRBV29-1 and TRBJ2-3; weak D call: TRBD2 (5 bases). Trimming took 5 bases from V and 6 from J, leaving 15 bases between them. The CDR3 spans 13 residues. Germline V CDR1 and CDR2: SQVTM, ANQGSEA.

This clone was observed once. The chain links TRBV18 to TRBJ2-6, with D hard to call. Between the trimmed V and J ends, which lost 2 bases and 1 base, there was a span of 3 bases. Germline V CDR1 and CDR2: KGHSH, LQKENI. This CDR3 contains 14 residues. Here the CDR3 reads CASSPTSGANVLTF. For the CDR3, the DNA is TGTGCCAGCTCACCAACTTCTGGGGCCAACGTCCTGACTTTC. Drawing the rest from reference TRBV18 and TRBJ2-6, the complete variable domain is NAGVMQNPRHLVRRRGQEARLRCSPMKGHSHVYWYRQLPEEGLKFMVYLQKENIIDESGMPKERFSAEFPKEGPSILRIQQVVRGDSAAYFCASSPTSGANVLTFGAGSRLTVL.

This clone came up once. The genes are TRBV10-2 and TRBJ2-7; possibly TRBD1 for D (6 bases). The V gene's germline CDR1 is WSHSY and CDR2 SAAADI. V lost 4 bases and J lost 4, with 11 bases in between. This CDR3 comprises 13 residues. CDR3 bases: TGCGCCAGCAGTGGGGCGACAGGTTACGAGCAGTACTTC. This gives the protein CASSGATGYEQYF.

A few counts support this clone. The J gene is TRBJ2-7, the V gene TRBV19, with 11 bases matching TRBD2. V gave up 1 base and J gave up 3 bases; unmatched junction bases: 5. The CDR3 runs to 16 residues. The germline V gene encodes CDR1 LNHDA and CDR2 SQIVND (reference sequence). CDR3 in amino acids: CASSIGHSGGVYEQYF. The CDR3 bases are TGTGCCAGTAGTATAGGACATAGCGGGGGGGTCTACGAGCAGTACTTC.

CDR3 coding DNA: TGTGCCAGCAGTCTCCGGACAGGGAATCACAAAGAGACCCAGTACTTC. Translating gives CASSLRTGNHKETQYF. The chain links TRBV27 to TRBJ2-5; 8 bases fit TRBD1. The ends lost 5 bases at V and 3 bases at J; junction bases unmatched: 11. The CDR3 totals 16 residues. Germline V gene data show CDR1 as MNHEY and CDR2 as SMNVEV (reference sequence).

About this clone: The junction departs from germline at one end; a sequencing error may be responsible. V usage is TRBV5-4 and J usage is TRBJ2-5; TRBD2 is a possible D gene (5 bases). Per germline, CDR1 SGHNT and CDR2 YYREEE (reference sequence). The CDR3 contains 15 residues. The CDR3: CASRLGSGVQETQYF. The CDR3 DNA is TGTGCCAGCAGGTTGGGGAGCGGAGTTCAAGAGACCCAGTACTTC.

J is TRBJ2-5 and V is TRBV5-5, with TRBD1 as a possible D gene (6 bases). The CDR3 runs to 16 residues. Germline-derived CDR1 and CDR2 are SGHKS and YYEKEE (reference sequence). Trimming left V 4 bases short and J 7 bases short, with 23 bases between. The CDR3 region is CASSIGQPQPRGTQYF. For the CDR3, the DNA is TGTGCCAGCAGCATCGGACAGCCACAACCTAGGGGGACCCAGTACTTC.

The gene calls are TRBV5-1 and TRBJ1-4, with TRBD1 as a possible D gene (6 bases). The CDR3 covers 17 residues. CDR1 and CDR2 (germline): SGHRS, YFSETQ. V lost 1 base and J 7 bases, leaving 20 bases between the germline ends. The CDR3 DNA reads TGCGCCAGCAGCTTGAGTATCCGGGGACAAAGAGGTGAAAAACTGTTTTTT. Encoded protein: CASSLSIRGQRGEKLFF.

This rearrangement joins TRBV18 to TRBJ2-5; D is ambiguous. The CDR3 contains 15 residues. Germline CDR1 is KGHSH and CDR2 is LQKENI. V dropped 1 base and J dropped 1 base, with 10 bases sitting between them. CDR3 loop: CASSPLPRSQETQYF. For the CDR3, the DNA is TGTGCCAGCTCACCACTCCCCAGGTCCCAAGAGACCCAGTACTTC.

There are a few counts of this clone. The chain couples TRBV6-1 to TRBJ2-5, with 10 bases lining up with TRBD2. Unmatched junction bases numbered 10, after V lost 4 bases and J lost 2 bases. The CDR3 spans 17 residues. Germline V CDR1 and CDR2: MNHNS, SASEGT. CDR3 in DNA: TGTGCCAGCAGTGCGGGGACTAGCGCCAGGGGGCAAGAGACCCAGTACTTC. Protein product: CASSAGTSARGQETQYF.

This sequence joins TRBV7-9 and TRBJ2-5; 11 nucleotides agree with TRBD2. The CDR3 runs to 17 residues. J gave up 5 bases and V 5 bases, and 13 bases lay outside the gene matches. Germline V gene sequence: CDR1 SEHNR, CDR2 FQNEAQ (reference sequence). CDR3 residues: CASSRGGTSGSEETQYF. CDR3 DNA: TGTGCCAGCAGCCGGGGAGGTACTAGCGGGAGCGAGGAGACCCAGTACTTC.

J is TRBJ2-1 and V is TRBV9; D is unclear. CDR3 length: 14 residues. The germline V and J ends were trimmed by 0 bases and 6 bases, with 10 bases remaining between them. Germline V CDR1 and CDR2: SGDLS, YYNGEE. The CDR3 here is CASSVAITTNEQFF. CDR3 DNA: TGTGCCAGCAGCGTAGCGATAACTACCAATGAGCAGTTCTTC.

The chain uses TRBV7-8 and TRBJ1-6; tentatively, D is TRBD1 (5 bases). Trimming stripped 11 bases from V and 6 bases from J, with 11 bases between. This CDR3 comprises 12 residues. CDR1 and CDR2 (germline): SGHVS, FQNEAQ. DNA of the CDR3: TGTGCCGCCGGGAGGGGTAATTCACCCCTCCACTTT. It specifies CAAGRGNSPLHF.

This chain links TRBV12-5 with TRBJ1-1; 7 bases are shared with TRBD1. Trimming took 7 bases from V and 1 from J; bases not matched to a gene: 3. This CDR3 region has 13 residues. The germline CDR1 and CDR2 sequences are LGHNT and FRNRAP. The CDR3 loop is CASARQGNTEAFF. As DNA, the CDR3 is TGTGCTAGTGCCCGACAGGGGAACACTGAAGCTTTCTTT.

The CDR3 spells CASSLSGGSTDTQYF. CDR3 coding DNA: TGTGCCAGCAGCTTAAGCGGGGGTAGCACAGATACGCAGTATTTT. The rearrangement links TRBV13 to TRBJ2-3, with 8 bases that match TRBD2. V was clipped by 2 bases and J by 0 bases; unmatched bases: 1. The CDR3 totals 15 residues. Germline lookup yields CDR1 PRHDT and CDR2 FYEKMQ (reference sequence).

This CDR3 reads CASSTGRLGAGELFF. The CDR3 region has the DNA TGTGCCAGCAGTACGGGACGACTAGGGGCCGGGGAGCTGTTTTTT. This sequence joins TRBV6-6 and TRBJ2-2; D may be TRBD2 (6 bases). CDR1 is MNHNY and CDR2 is SVGAGI in the germline V gene (reference sequence). Trimming shortened V by 5 bases and J by 6 bases, and 16 bases separated the two germline ends. The CDR3 runs 15 residues.

This clone showed up just a few times. This rearrangement joins TRBV7-2 to TRBJ1-5; tentatively, D is TRBD1 (6 bases). The ends were cut back, 4 bases at V and 6 bases at J, with 10 bases in the middle. CDR3 length: 13 amino acids. Germline values: CDR1 SGHTA, CDR2 FQGNSA. The CDR3 is CASSSPGVQPQHF. DNA of the CDR3: TGTGCCAGCAGCTCCCCAGGGGTTCAGCCCCAGCATTTT.

The V gene is TRBV5-4, the J gene TRBJ1-1; possibly TRBD1 for D (5 bases). V was trimmed by 2 bases and J by 4 bases, leaving 12 bases between them. The germline gives CDR1 SGHNT, CDR2 YYREEE (reference sequence). This CDR3 comprises 14 residues. The CDR3 DNA is TGTGCCAGCAGCTTCCGGGGGTTAGGCACTGAAGCTTTCTTT. The encoded protein is CASSFRGLGTEAFF.

This chain uses TRBV6-1 with TRBJ2-2; weak D call: TRBD1 (5 bases). V was clipped by 6 bases and J by 4 bases, with 15 bases between them. This CDR3 is 15 amino acids long. In germline, CDR1 is MNHNS, CDR2 SASEGT. CDR3 sequence: CASSQSRAVTGELFF. CDR3 sequence (DNA): TGTGCCAGCAGCCAGAGCAGGGCGGTCACCGGGGAGCTGTTTTTT.